What follows is one T cell receptor beta chain and its context. The sample originates from a study of blood T cell repertoires in COVID-19. Study in general: Acute and convalescent COVID-19 samples came from the United States, Italy and Spain.

CDR1 MNHEY and CDR2 SVGEGT come from the germline V gene. The CDR3 extends over 17 amino acids. V lost 4 bases to trimming and J lost 7 bases; unmatched junction nucleotides: 11. In the original processing: Reference gene primer amplification gave nucleated cell count estimates. Profiled with immunoSEQ multiplex PCR; TCRdb holds only in-frame clones, not every one. V, J and clone size derive from that table, while D and trimming were established from the DNA sequence. The table records around 160,000 clones, about nine tenths of them present only once. Allocation to cohorts depended on clinical history reported by the participants.

This TCR derives from a woman between 40 and 50 years old who had been exposed to COVID-19. The specimen was PBMCs or T cells enriched from blood (not recorded which). The chain couples TRBV6-2 or TRBV6-3 to TRBJ1-4; 11 bases align to TRBD1. The CDR3 nucleotides read TGTGCCAGCAGTTCCCTCGCGGACAGGGGGCGGACTGAAAAACTGTTTTTT. Translated: CASSSLADRGRTEKLFF.